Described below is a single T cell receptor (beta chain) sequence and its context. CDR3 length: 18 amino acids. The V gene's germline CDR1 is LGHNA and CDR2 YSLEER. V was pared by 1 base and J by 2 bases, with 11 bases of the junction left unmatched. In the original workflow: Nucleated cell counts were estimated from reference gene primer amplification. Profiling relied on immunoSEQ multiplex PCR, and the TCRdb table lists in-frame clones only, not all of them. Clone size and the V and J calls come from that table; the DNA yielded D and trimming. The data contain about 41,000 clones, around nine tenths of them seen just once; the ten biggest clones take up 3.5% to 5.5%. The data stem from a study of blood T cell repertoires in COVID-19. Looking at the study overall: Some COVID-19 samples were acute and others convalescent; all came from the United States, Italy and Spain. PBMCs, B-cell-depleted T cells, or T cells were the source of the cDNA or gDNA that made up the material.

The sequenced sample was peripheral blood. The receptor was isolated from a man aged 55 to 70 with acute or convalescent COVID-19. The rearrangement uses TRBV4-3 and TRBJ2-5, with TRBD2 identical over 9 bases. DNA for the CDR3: TGCGCCAGCAGCCAAGCCCCCGGGGCAGCGGGGGGACAAGAGACCCAGTACTTC. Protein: CASSQAPGAAGGQETQYF.